A selection of T cell receptor beta chains follows, all from one sample in a study of T cell repertoires in ileal Crohn's disease. Some clones are missing from TCRdb's copy, which holds only in-frame ones; the method was immunoSEQ multiplex PCR. The profile shows tens of thousands of clones, about 89% of them singletons. The sample comprised ileal tissue. Source of these receptors: an adult with Crohn's disease. The CDR3 runs from the conserved cysteine through the conserved F or W. D genes are given only for firm matches. Where a row states a size, it is once, few, many or the class of an expanded clone; other rows omit it.

d_call	clone_size	cdr3_length	v_call	j_call	cdr3_nt	cdr3_aa
TRBD1	.	16	TRBV5-6	TRBJ1-2	TGTGCCAGCAGCTTAGGGACAGGTCTCATTTTCTATGGCTACACCTTC	CASSLGTGLIFYGYTF
.	.	15	TRBV2	TRBJ2-7	TGTGCCAGCAGTGATACAACAGGGAGCCCCTACGAGCAGTACTTC	CASSDTTGSPYEQYF
.	.	17	TRBV2	TRBJ2-3	TGTGCCAGCAGTGACCGAGGGACATTTGGGAACGCAGATACGCAGTATTTT	CASSDRGTFGNADTQYF
.	once	12	TRBV25-1	TRBJ1-1	TGTGCCAGCAGTGAACCAGGCACTGAAGCTTTCTTT	CASSEPGTEAFF
.	.	13	TRBV5-1	TRBJ1-1	TGCGCCAGCAGCTTGGTGGAGGGAGCTGAAGCTTTCTTT	CASSLVEGAEAFF
TRBD2	few	16	TRBV7-2	TRBJ2-1	TGTGCCAGCAGCTTAGATCGGACTAGCGGGAGCAATGAGCAGTTCTTC	CASSLDRTSGSNEQFF
.	.	15	TRBV5-6	TRBJ1-5	TGTGCCAGCAGCTTGGGTCAGGATAGCAATCAGCCCCAGCATTTT	CASSLGQDSNQPQHF
.	.	14	TRBV5-1	TRBJ2-3	TGCGCCAGCAAGTCGGGAGTAAGCACAGATACGCAGTATTTT	CASKSGVSTDTQYF
.	.	12	TRBV6-5	TRBJ1-3	TGTGCCAGCGGGCGTTCTGGAAACACCATATATTTT	CASGRSGNTIYF
.	.	13	TRBV30	TRBJ1-2	TGTGCCTGGAGTGGCGACAGGAACTATGGCTACACCTTC	CAWSGDRNYGYTF
TRBD1	.	14	TRBV7-8	TRBJ1-1	TGTGCCAGCAGCTTAGTCCAGGGGGCCACTGAAGCTTTCTTT	CASSLVQGATEAFF